The rows below give T cell receptor beta chains drawn from one sample of a study of T cells in Graves' hyperthyroidism and ophthalmopathy. TCRdb re-called the multiplex PCR reads through MiXCR, storing one row per CDR3 protein. The data contain hundreds of thousands of distinct CDR3 sequences, roughly 16% of them seen just once; the ten biggest clones take up about 3.8%. Sequencing was done on a sample of blood. These receptors all come from a young woman with Graves' hyperthyroidism. Each CDR3 is given with its conserved first and last residue. Each record gives: V gene, D gene, J gene, clone size, CDR3 DNA, CDR3 protein. The D gene is left open where the match is weak. Part of the rows lack a size; the others show once, few, many or a class for expanded clones.

TRBV7-8	NA	TRBJ1-6	few	TGTGCCAGCAGCCCCGACATATTTTATAATTCACCCCTCCACTTT	CASSPDIFYNSPLHF
TRBV12-3/TRBV12-4	TRBD1	TRBJ1-4	few	TGTGCCAGCAGTGAAAGGGACAGGGGGGCTTCTGCAACTAATGAAAAACTGTTTTTT	CASSERDRGASATNEKLFF
TRBV9	NA	TRBJ2-3	few	TGTGCCAGCAGCAGGTTAGCGACTAGCACAGATACGCAGTATTTT	CASSRLATSTDTQYF
TRBV11-3	TRBD1	TRBJ2-7	many	TGTGCCAGCAGCTTAGGCGCAGGGGGCAAATACGAGCAGTACTTC	CASSLGAGGKYEQYF
TRBV5-6	TRBD2	TRBJ2-1	few	TGTGCCAGCAGCGCAGGGACTAGCGGGAGTAGAAATGAGCAGTTCTTC	CASSAGTSGSRNEQFF
TRBV27	TRBD2	TRBJ2-3	many	TGTGCCAGCAGTTTATCCTCTCCGGGACTAGCAGCCGATACGCAGTATTTT	CASSLSSPGLAADTQYF
TRBV5-5	NA	TRBJ2-7	few	TGTGCCAGCAGCTTTCGACAGCTCCTAATCGGCTACGAGCAGTACTTC	CASSFRQLLIGYEQYF
TRBV12-3/TRBV12-4	TRBD1	TRBJ2-5	NA	TGTGCCAGCAGTCCCCGGGACAGGGAGCAGACCCAGTACTTC	CASSPRDREQTQYF
TRBV20-1	TRBD2	TRBJ2-7	many	TGCAGTGCTAGGAGGGCGGGAGTTATGTACGAGCAGTACTTC	CSARRAGVMYEQYF
TRBV30	TRBD1	TRBJ1-4	many	TGTGCCTGGAGTGTAGGACAGGGGAATGAAAAACTGTTTTTT	CAWSVGQGNEKLFF
TRBV20-1	TRBD1	TRBJ1-2	NA	TGCAGTGCTAGTCCCCGGACAGGGAACTATGGCTACACCTTC	CSASPRTGNYGYTF
TRBV5-5	TRBD1	TRBJ2-1	many	TGTGCCAGCAGTTTGTGGGGTGAATCAAACAGGGGGGATGAGCAGTTCTTC	CASSLWGESNRGDEQFF
TRBV27	TRBD1	TRBJ2-7	NA	TGTGCCAGCAGTTTATCGACAGGGGACAACTACGAGCAGTACTTC	CASSLSTGDNYEQYF
TRBV7-2	TRBD1	TRBJ2-5	many	TGTGCCAGCAGCTCTTACCGAGAGACAGGGTGGCAAGAGACCCAGTACTTC	CASSSYRETGWQETQYF
TRBV5-1	NA	TRBJ2-1	many	TGCGCCAGCAGCTTGGGTACTACCGGACCTTACAATGAGCAGTTCTTC	CASSLGTTGPYNEQFF
TRBV12-3/TRBV12-4	NA	TRBJ2-2	NA	TGTGCCAGCAGCACCGGGACTCTGAACACCGGGGAGCTGTTTTTT	CASSTGTLNTGELFF
TRBV24-1	TRBD1	TRBJ2-2	many	TGTGCCACCAGTGATTTCGGGACAGGGAGCACCGGGGAGCTGTTTTTT	CATSDFGTGSTGELFF
TRBV12-3/TRBV12-4	NA	TRBJ1-5	many	TGTGCCAGCAGCCGACTCCAGGGTAGCAATCAGCCCCAGCATTTT	CASSRLQGSNQPQHF
TRBV6-4	TRBD1	TRBJ2-1	NA	TGTGCCAGCAGTCCCGGGACAGGGGTGAGGGTGCGTTACAATGAGCAGTTCTTC	CASSPGTGVRVRYNEQFF
TRBV6-1	TRBD2	TRBJ2-1	few	TGTGCCAGCAGTGAGTTTTTCTGGGAGACTAGCGGGAGATTGGAGCAGTTCTTC	CASSEFFWETSGRLEQFF
TRBV5-1	TRBD1	TRBJ2-7	many	TGCGCCAGCAGCTCGACACAAACAGGGGTCTCCTACGAGCAGTACTTC	CASSSTQTGVSYEQYF
TRBV28	NA	TRBJ2-2	many	TGTGCCAGCAGTTTCGGGGTCGGGGAGCTGTTTTTT	CASSFGVGELFF
TRBV6-1	TRBD1	TRBJ2-5	many	TGTGCCACCAGGGGGACAGGCTCGGGGGAGACCCAGTACTTC	CATRGTGSGETQYF
TRBV6-1	NA	TRBJ2-2	NA	TGTGCCAGCACTCAGATCCGGGACAGGGAGCTGTTTTTT	CASTQIRDRELFF
TRBV19	NA	TRBJ2-7	few	TGTGCCAGTAGTAGGTCGGCCGTCTCCCCCTACGAGCAGTACTTC	CASSRSAVSPYEQYF
TRBV19	NA	TRBJ1-5	few	TGTGCCAGTAGCGGCTCGGACGGGAAACATCACAATCTTCGCAATCAGCCCCAGCATTTT	CASSGSDGKHHNLRNQPQHF
TRBV12-3/TRBV12-4	TRBD1	TRBJ1-2	NA	TGTGCCAGCAGCACTCGACAGGGGCTTGGCTACACCTTC	CASSTRQGLGYTF
TRBV7-9	NA	TRBJ2-7	many	TGTGCCAGCAGCTTTCAGGGTTGGGGCGAGCAGTACTTC	CASSFQGWGEQYF
TRBV19	NA	TRBJ1-2	few	TGTGCCAGTAGTATCCTGGGAGGCCTCTATGGCTACACCTTC	CASSILGGLYGYTF
TRBV7-9	TRBD2	TRBJ2-2	NA	TGTGCCAGCAGCTTAGTCCTAGCGGGAGAATCGTATACCGGGGAGCTGTTTTTT	CASSLVLAGESYTGELFF
TRBV6-5	NA	TRBJ1-3	NA	TGTGCCAGCAGTTTGGTGAGCTCTGGAAACACCATATATTTT	CASSLVSSGNTIYF
TRBV28	NA	TRBJ2-7	NA	TGTGCCAGCAGTCCCCAGGGTTCCTACAATGAGCAGTACTTC	CASSPQGSYNEQYF
TRBV2	NA	TRBJ2-4	few	TGTGCCAGCAGTGAAGGACTAGCCAAAAACATTCAGTACTTC	CASSEGLAKNIQYF
TRBV28	NA	TRBJ1-4	many	TGTGCCAGCAGTTACAGACCCACTAATGAAAAACTGTTTTTT	CASSYRPTNEKLFF
TRBV19	TRBD2	TRBJ2-1	few	TGTGCCAGTGCCCGGGGGGGGCTCGACAATGAGCAGTTCTTC	CASARGGLDNEQFF
TRBV10-3	NA	TRBJ2-1	many	TGTGCCATCAGTGAGTCGTCTAGATCTGTCAATGAGCAGTTCTTC	CAISESSRSVNEQFF
TRBV7-9	NA	TRBJ1-1	NA	TGTGCCAGCAGCTCCGGGAAGAGGGAAGCTTTCTTT	CASSSGKREAFF
TRBV6-5	NA	TRBJ1-5	many	TGTGCCAGCAGTTACTCGAAAGTTACCTTGCCCCAGCATTTT	CASSYSKVTLPQHF
TRBV27	NA	TRBJ2-1	many	TGTGCCAGCAGTTTATCGGGGACAAGGAATGAGCAGTTCTTC	CASSLSGTRNEQFF
TRBV12-3/TRBV12-4	NA	TRBJ1-2	many	TGTGCCAGCAGTAACAGGAAGGACTATGGCTACACCTTC	CASSNRKDYGYTF
TRBV28	NA	TRBJ1-1	many	TGTGCCAGCATGATTAGGGGCACTGAAGCTTTCTTT	CASMIRGTEAFF
TRBV7-2	NA	TRBJ1-6	many	TGTGCCAGCAGTTATAATTCACCCCTCCACTTT	CASSYNSPLHF
TRBV12-3/TRBV12-4	TRBD1	TRBJ2-7	many	TGTGCCAGCAGTTTGGACAGGGAAGGCGCCTACGAGCAGTACTTC	CASSLDREGAYEQYF
TRBV27	TRBD2	TRBJ2-3	NA	TGTGCCAGCAGTTTGGGACTAGCTTTTAGAGTGGGGTACACAGATACGCAGTATTTT	CASSLGLAFRVGYTDTQYF
TRBV2	NA	TRBJ1-2	many	TGTGCCAGCACGGGGGAGGAAGGCTACACCTTC	CASTGEEGYTF
TRBV13	TRBD1	TRBJ2-7	NA	TGTGCCAGCAGCAACCGGGACAGTCCTTACGAGCAGTACTTC	CASSNRDSPYEQYF
TRBV5-6	TRBD2	TRBJ2-1	many	TGTGCCAGCAGCTTCGGCGGGAGGGCCTATGATGAGCAGTTCTTC	CASSFGGRAYDEQFF
TRBV19	TRBD2	TRBJ2-7	few	TGTGCCAGTAGTATGGGACTAGCGGGAGTAAACGAGCAGTACTTC	CASSMGLAGVNEQYF